One and the same sample provided the 26 T cell receptor beta chains below, sequenced in a study of cytomegalovirus exposure and HLA in healthy donors. Primers for the PCR totalled 60 Vbeta and 13 Jbeta. Produced via immunoSEQ multiplex PCR; TCRdb's table is partial and in-frame only. The table records approximately 140,000 clones, 79% of them present only once. The sequencing input was PBMCs. These receptors originate from a middle-aged woman in good health and CMV-seropositive.

This chain connects TRBV28 to TRBJ2-1; 9 positions match TRBD1. This CDR3 spans 15 amino acids. V gave up 5 bases and J gave up 4 bases; unmatched junction bases: 6. Germline CDR1 MDHEN, CDR2 SYDVKM. CDR3 in amino acids: CASSPQGAQYNEQFF. CDR3 bases: TGTGCCAGCAGTCCACAGGGGGCTCAGTACAATGAGCAGTTCTTC.

This clone was seen only once. The rearrangement uses TRBV28 and TRBJ2-5, with TRBD2 identical over 8 bases. The CDR3 extends over 14 amino acids. The J segment lost 5 bases and the V segment lost 5 bases, leaving 7 bases of the junction unmatched. Germline lookup yields CDR1 MDHEN and CDR2 SYDVKM. The CDR3 sequence is CASSTTSEWETQYF. The CDR3 coding sequence is TGTGCCAGCAGTACGACTAGCGAATGGGAGACCCAGTACTTC.

This clone has just one count. The chain links TRBV5-1 to TRBJ1-3; 7 positions agree with TRBD1. The junction had 5 bases not matched to a gene; V was cut back by 4 bases and J by 1 base. Germline CDR1 SGHRS, CDR2 YFSETQ. The CDR3 runs 15 residues. The CDR3 here is CASSAGTASGNTIYF. The CDR3 DNA reads as TGCGCCAGCAGCGCCGGGACAGCATCTGGAAACACCATATATTTT.

CDR3 sequence: CATSREEPGLRDTQYF. CDR3 bases: TGTGCCACCAGCAGAGAGGAACCGGGACTCCGAGATACGCAGTATTTT. This sequence joins TRBV15 and TRBJ2-3, with D possibly matching TRBD2 (6 bases). This CDR3 region has 16 residues. V was clipped by 0 bases and J by 5 bases, with 15 bases between them. The germline V gene encodes CDR1 LNHNV and CDR2 YYDKDF (reference sequence). The full variable domain, rest sourced from reference TRBV15 and TRBJ2-3, is DAMVIQNPRYQVTQFGKPVTLSCSQTLNHNVMYWYQQKSSQAPKLLFHYYDKDFNNEADTPDNFQSRRPNTSFCFLDIRSPGLGDTAMYLCATSREEPGLRDTQYFGPGTRLTVL.

This chain joins TRBV4-1 and TRBJ2-3; D not resolved. Germline CDR1 reads MGHRA; CDR2 reads YSYEKL. The CDR3 is 16 residues long. V dropped 3 bases and J dropped 1 base, with 14 bases sitting between them. CDR3 nucleotide sequence: TGCGCCAGCAGCCAGTCCGGTGTTGTGGGCACAGATACGCAGTATTTT. It encodes CASSQSGVVGTDTQYF.

This clone was picked up one time. The chain links TRBV19 to TRBJ1-1, with D maybe TRBD1 (6 bases). The CDR3 sequence is 14 residues long. Germline CDR1 LNHDA, CDR2 SQIVND (reference sequence). Between the trimmed V and J ends, which lost 6 bases and 1 base, there was a span of 12 bases. CDR3 sequence reads: CASRPPGQNTEAFF. CDR3 bases: TGTGCCAGTAGACCCCCGGGACAGAACACTGAAGCTTTCTTT.

The rearrangement joins TRBV19 to TRBJ2-6; the match to TRBD1 covers 8 bases. The CDR3 is 17 residues long. J lost 1 base, V lost 8 bases, and 10 bases had no gene match. Germline CDR1 reads LNHDA; CDR2 reads SQIVND (reference sequence). The CDR3, as DNA: TGTGCCAGTGCCCCCGGACAGGGTTGGTCTGGGGCCAACGTCCTGACTTTC. Translating gives CASAPGQGWSGANVLTF. Complete variable domain (other parts from reference TRBV19 and TRBJ2-6): DGGITQSPKYLFRKEGQNVTLSCEQNLNHDAMYWYRQDPGQGLRLIYYSQIVNDFQKGDIAEGYSVSREKKESFPLTVTSAQKNPTAFYLCASAPGQGWSGANVLTFGAGSRLTVL.

CDR3 DNA sequence: TGTGCCAGCAGGCCAGCGAGCTCCTACGAGCAGTACTTC. Amino acid sequence: CASRPASSYEQYF. J is TRBJ2-7 and V is TRBV28; no clear D. CDR3 length: 13 amino acids. CDR1 and CDR2 from the germline V gene are MDHEN and SYDVKM. V was trimmed by 6 bases and J by 0 bases, leaving 9 bases between them.

This sequence joins TRBV21-1 and TRBJ1-2; the table calls TRBD1, which could not be checked here. TRBV21-1 is a listed pseudogene. The CDR3 totals 15 residues. CDR3 region: CASSTRQGANYGYTF. The CDR3 nucleotides read TGTGCCAGCAGCACAAGACAGGGGGCCAATTATGGCTACACCTTC.

This clone showed up just a few times. V and J are TRBV7-3 and TRBJ2-2; D is possibly TRBD2 (6 bases). Between the trimmed V and J ends, which lost 0 bases and 7 bases, there was a span of 9 bases. Germline CDR1 and CDR2: SGHTA and FQGTGA. The CDR3 has 14 amino acids. The CDR3 loop is CASSLTGGIGELFF. The CDR3 DNA sequence: TGTGCCAGCAGCTTAACGGGAGGAATCGGGGAGCTGTTTTTT. Supplemented by reference TRBV7-3 and TRBJ2-2, the full variable domain reads GAGVSQTPSNKVTEKGKYVELRCDPISGHTALYWYRQSLGQGPEFLIYFQGTGAADDSGLPNDRFFAVRPEGSVSTLKIQRTERGDSAVYLCASSLTGGIGELFFGEGSRLTVL.

This chain joins TRBV19 and TRBJ1-5; D is possibly TRBD1 (6 bases). Germline V gene lookup returns CDR1 LNHDA and CDR2 SQIVND (reference sequence). V shed 8 bases and J shed 0 bases, with 17 bases lying between them. CDR3 length equals 16 residues. The CDR3 sequence: CASDGGGGISNQPQHF. The CDR3 nucleotides read TGTGCCAGTGACGGGGGAGGGGGGATTAGCAATCAGCCCCAGCATTTT.

The V call is TRBV4-2, the J call TRBJ1-2; unclear D gene. The CDR3 is made up of 15 amino acids. The ends were cut back, 4 bases at V and 4 bases at J, with 16 bases in the middle. Germline lookup yields CDR1 LGHNA and CDR2 YNFKEQ. CDR3 protein: CASSRPEGVSYGYTF. CDR3 nucleotides: TGTGCCAGCAGCCGACCCGAGGGCGTTAGCTATGGCTACACCTTC.

This clone showed up just a few times. The rearrangement links TRBV6-1 to TRBJ1-2; TRBD1 matches at 7 bases. The CDR3 is made up of 13 amino acids. Germline V gene sequence: CDR1 MNHNS, CDR2 SASEGT. J lost 7 bases, V lost 8 bases, and 10 bases had no gene match. The CDR3 coding sequence is TGTGCCAGCGGGGGCAGGGGGTGGTCTGGCTACACCTTC. Translating gives CASGGRGWSGYTF.

The gene calls are TRBV7-3 and TRBJ2-1; 9 positions agree with TRBD2. CDR3 size: 18 residues. Unmatched junction bases numbered 12, after V lost 2 bases and J lost 4 bases. Germline CDR1 is SGHTA and CDR2 is FQGTGA. DNA of the CDR3: TGTGCCAGCAGCTTACGAAGGGAGCTAGCGGGGCCTTACAATGAGCAGTTCTTC. Its protein product is CASSLRRELAGPYNEQFF.

The V and J genes are TRBV10-1 and TRBJ1-1; no clear D gene. This CDR3 spans 13 amino acids. Germline CDR1 and CDR2: WNHNN and SYGVQD (reference sequence). V lost 6 bases and J lost 1, with 9 bases in between. This CDR3 reads CASSYSQNTEAFF. DNA of the CDR3: TGCGCCAGCAGCTACTCGCAGAACACTGAAGCTTTCTTT.

This chain links TRBV4-1 with TRBJ2-1, with TRBD2 identical over 9 bases. The CDR3 has 15 residues. With V trimmed by 1 base and J by 7 bases, 5 bases remained unmatched. Germline V gene data show CDR1 as MGHRA and CDR2 as YSYEKL. DNA for the CDR3: TGCGCCAGCAGCCAAGTAGCGGGGGTGGGGAATGAGCAGTTCTTC. Translating gives CASSQVAGVGNEQFF.

This chain joins TRBV19 and TRBJ2-2; 12 bases agree with TRBD2. V was pared by 5 bases and J by 6 bases, with 7 bases of the junction left unmatched. The CDR3 loop spans 16 amino acids. CDR1 and CDR2 (germline): LNHDA, SQIVND (reference sequence). The CDR3, as DNA: TGTGCCAGTAGTCTGCCTAGCGGGGGGGCGCCCGGGGAGCTGTTTTTT. It codes for CASSLPSGGAPGELFF.

Of note for this clone: Its ends do not fully match the called genes, so a read error is possible. The rearrangement uses TRBV6-6 and TRBJ2-7; 10 positions match TRBD1. The length of the CDR3 is 14 residues. CDR1 and CDR2 from the germline V gene are MNHNY and SVGAGI (reference sequence). The CDR3 protein is CASRPPLRQGALHF. Here the CDR3 DNA reads TGTGCCAGCCGGCCTCCCCTGAGACAGGGGGCCCTACACTTC.

V and J are TRBV19 and TRBJ1-5, with D possibly being TRBD1 (5 bases). Germline V gene data show CDR1 as LNHDA and CDR2 as SQIVND (reference sequence). The CDR3 is 12 residues long. V dropped 6 bases and J dropped 6 bases, with 9 bases sitting between them. This chain's CDR3 is CASRGGIQPQHF. The CDR3 DNA is TGTGCCAGTAGGGGGGGAATTCAGCCCCAGCATTTT.

V and J are TRBV6-1 and TRBJ1-5; 7 bases line up with TRBD1. Germline V gene data show CDR1 as MNHNS and CDR2 as SASEGT. CDR3 length: 15 amino acids. The J segment lost 6 bases and the V segment lost 6 bases, leaving 11 bases of the junction unmatched. The CDR3 bases are TGTGCCAGCAGAAGAGAGACAGGGAACGGTCAGCCCCAGCATTTT. Its protein product is CASRRETGNGQPQHF.

This chain joins TRBV5-1 and TRBJ2-7; the D is unclear. Between the trimmed V and J ends, which lost 3 bases and 2 bases, there was a span of 15 bases. Germline CDR1 is SGHRS and CDR2 is YFSETQ. The CDR3 sequence is 15 residues long. The CDR3 sequence is CASSWNDDFTYEQYF. In DNA form, the CDR3 reads TGCGCCAGCAGCTGGAACGATGACTTCACCTACGAGCAGTACTTC.

The V gene is TRBV18, the J gene TRBJ1-1, with 9 nucleotides matching TRBD1. Trimming removed 6 bases from V and 6 bases from J; junction bases left unmatched: 11. This CDR3 comprises 15 residues. Looked up from germline, CDR1 is KGHSH and CDR2 is LQKENI. CDR3 sequence: CASSQGQGGGPEAFF. The DNA of the CDR3 is TGTGCCAGCTCCCAGGGACAGGGTGGGGGGCCTGAAGCTTTCTTT.

This clone was detected once. The chain links TRBV9 to TRBJ1-2, with unresolved D. Trimming removed 3 bases from V and 2 bases from J, with 11 bases in between. The germline CDR1 and CDR2 sequences are SGDLS and YYNGEE. The CDR3 totals 14 residues. The CDR3 bases are TGTGCCAGCAGCGCTACCACAGAAAACTATGGCTACACCTTC. Protein sequence: CASSATTENYGYTF. The entire variable domain, with the rest obtained from reference TRBV9 and TRBJ1-2, is as follows: DSGVTQTPKHLITATGQRVTLRCSPRSGDLSVYWYQQSLDQGLQFLIQYYNGEERAKGNILERFSAQQFPDLHSELNLSSLELGDSALYFCASSATTENYGYTFGSGTRLTVV.

The genes are TRBV2 and TRBJ1-2; 9 nucleotides align to TRBD1. The ends lost 6 bases at V and 2 bases at J; junction bases unmatched: 4. The CDR3 runs to 14 residues. CDR1 and CDR2 (germline): SNHLY, FYNNEI. This CDR3 is CASRMDRGNYGYTF. In nucleotides, the CDR3 is TGTGCCAGCAGGATGGACAGGGGAAACTATGGCTACACCTTC.

J is TRBJ2-3 and V is TRBV12-1; the D call TRBD2 from the table was never checked on the DNA. TRBV12-1 is annotated as a pseudogene. This CDR3 spans 18 amino acids. The CDR3 here is CASSLPGLAGGPTDTQYF. DNA for the CDR3: TGTGCCAGCAGCTTACCGGGACTAGCGGGGGGCCCGACAGATACGCAGTATTTT.

This rearrangement joins TRBV2 to TRBJ2-2; 8 positions match TRBD1. Germline assignment: CDR1 SNHLY and CDR2 FYNNEI. V lost 5 bases, J lost 4 bases, and 9 bases stayed unmatched. This CDR3 comprises 16 residues. The DNA for the CDR3 is TGTGCCAGCAGTTCCCGAGGACAGGGCGGCACCGGGGAGCTGTTTTTT. Its translation: CASSSRGQGGTGELFF.